This is a list of T cell receptor beta chains from one sample in a study of cytomegalovirus exposure and HLA in healthy donors. Generated by immunoSEQ multiplex PCR, the TCRdb table keeps only in-frame clones and is missing some. The sample lists over 55,000 clones, around three quarters occurring once. The specimen sequenced was PBMCs. The receptors were gathered from a woman aged 45-60 years in good health and CMV-seropositive. The CDR3 runs from the conserved cysteine through the conserved F or W. D genes are given only for firm matches. Clone size, where shown, is once, few, many, or a class for clones that have expanded.

TRBJ2-1 . . TRBV10-1 14 CASSEAGQNNEQFF TGCGCCAGCAGTGAGGCGGGTCAGAACAATGAGCAGTTCTTC
TRBJ1-2 . . TRBV27 13 CASKNSGFYGYTF TGTGCCAGCAAAAATTCAGGCTTCTATGGCTACACCTTC
TRBJ2-7 TRBD1 . TRBV5-1 15 CASSLQGTGGDEQYF TGCGCCAGCAGCTTGCAAGGGACAGGGGGGGACGAGCAGTACTTC
TRBJ2-6 . . TRBV7-8 20 CASSLSVQGSYYSGANVLTF TGTGCCAGCAGCTTATCTGTACAGGGCTCTTACTACTCTGGGGCCAACGTCCTGACTTTC
TRBJ2-1 TRBD1 . TRBV5-1 13 CASSFGQGGEQFF TGCGCCAGCAGCTTTGGACAGGGGGGTGAGCAGTTCTTC
TRBJ2-2 TRBD2 once TRBV7-2 19 CASSLANWGLAGETGELFF TGTGCCAGCAGCTTAGCGAATTGGGGGCTAGCGGGCGAAACCGGGGAGCTGTTTTTT
TRBJ1-1 . . TRBV10-3 15 CATGGADPLNTEAFF TGTGCCACCGGGGGGGCCGACCCCCTGAACACTGAAGCTTTCTTT
TRBJ2-1 . . TRBV7-2 11 CASTPGNEQFF TGTGCCAGCACCCCGGGAAATGAGCAGTTCTTC
TRBJ1-2 . . TRBV7-2 15 CAVPLAGANNYGYTF TGTGCCGTCCCCCTGGCGGGGGCTAATAATTATGGCTACACCTTC
TRBJ2-7 . . TRBV2 15 CASSYSTGSLREQYF TGTGCCAGCAGTTACTCAACGGGGAGCCTACGGGAGCAGTACTTC
TRBJ2-2 . few TRBV6-4 14 CASSPQVFTGELFF TGTGCCAGCAGCCCACAGGTCTTCACCGGGGAGCTGTTTTTT
TRBJ2-3 TRBD2 . TRBV4-1 15 CASSQEGSGKDTQYF TGCGCCAGCAGCCAAGAGGGGAGCGGGAAGGATACGCAGTATTTT
TRBJ1-2 TRBD1 . TRBV6-1 18 CASSEASPGQGANYGYTF TGTGCCAGCAGTGAAGCGTCACCGGGACAGGGAGCTAACTATGGCTACACCTTC
TRBJ2-3 . . TRBV5-1 16 CASRPNTGRATDTQYF TGCGCCAGCAGACCAAATACAGGGCGGGCCACAGATACGCAGTATTTT
TRBJ1-5 TRBD1 few TRBV30 18 CAWSVRFVGQGRRQPQHF TGTGCCTGGAGTGTACGATTTGTGGGACAGGGAAGGAGACAGCCCCAGCATTTT
TRBJ2-5 TRBD2 . TRBV7-8 16 CASSWRLAGEQETQYF TGTGCCAGCAGCTGGCGACTAGCGGGGGAACAAGAGACCCAGTACTTC
TRBJ1-4 TRBD1 . TRBV10-3 15 CATGTGAATNEKLFF TGTGCCACCGGGACAGGGGCGGCAACTAATGAAAAACTGTTTTTT
TRBJ2-3 . . TRBV28 13 CASRAVQTDTQYF TGTGCCAGCAGGGCCGTACAAACAGATACGCAGTATTTT
TRBJ2-3 . . TRBV13 17 CASSLDVFGAATDTQYF TGTGCCAGCAGCTTAGATGTATTTGGGGCAGCCACAGATACGCAGTATTTT
TRBJ2-2 . few TRBV6-6 12 CASSFSTGELFF TGTGCCAGCAGTTTTAGCACCGGGGAGCTGTTTTTT
TRBJ1-1 TRBD1 . TRBV30 14 CAWSGQGVNTEAFF TGTGCCTGGAGTGGACAGGGAGTGAACACTGAAGCTTTCTTT
TRBJ2-2 TRBD1 few TRBV6-5 14 CASKGQGNTGELFF TGTGCCAGCAAAGGACAGGGGAACACCGGGGAGCTGTTTTTT
TRBJ2-2 . . TRBV30 12 CAWSAGLGELFF TGTGCCTGGAGTGCTGGGCTCGGGGAGCTGTTTTTT
TRBJ2-3 . . TRBV13 14 CASSFTGSTDTQYF TGTGCCAGCAGCTTTACAGGAAGCACAGATACGCAGTATTTT
TRBJ2-2 TRBD1 . TRBV6-5 15 CASSTGTVNTGELFF TGTGCCAGCAGCACCGGGACAGTGAACACCGGGGAGCTGTTTTTT